This T cell receptor beta chain was found in a study of a mutant IDH1 vaccine in newly diagnosed glioma. Measured with immunoSEQ multiplex PCR; TCRdb has only the in-frame clones, and not every one. The table includes approximately 60,000 clones, 75% to 90% detected once. The V and J ends lost 2 bases and 8 bases, in that order; junction bases with no gene match: 4. Germline V CDR1 and CDR2: SNHLY, FYNNEI. This CDR3 contains 13 residues. Notes on this clone: The antigen is not known.

As to time point: week 5, during vaccination. All doses held 300 ug of mutant IDH1 20-mer peptide, with topical imiquimod. The specimen was PBMCs, collected from a glioma patient whose treatment included an IDH1 peptide vaccine. This clonotype was obtained from a woman aged 40 to 50 with glioma. The chain carries TRBV2 and TRBJ1-2, with TRBD1 identical over 8 bases. CDR3 sequence: CASSEQGARGYTF. CDR3 DNA: TGTGCCAGCAGTGAACAGGGGGCGCGAGGCTACACCTTC.